The entry below describes one TCR beta chain. Assay: immunoSEQ multiplex PCR; the TCRdb copy retains only in-frame clones and omits some. The sample contains about 47,000 clones, approximately 92% of which appear only once. The CDR3 runs 14 residues. V dropped 2 bases and J dropped 2; count of bases not matched to a gene: 1. Germline V gene sequence: CDR1 LGHNA, CDR2 YSLEER. The source of the sample is a study of T cell changes during pregnancy in multiple sclerosis. The receptor comes from a female donor with multiple sclerosis, enrolled in a pregnancy study. The chain uses TRBV4-3 and TRBJ2-7; 9 positions match TRBD1. The sequencing here drew on peripheral blood, taken in the third trimester of pregnancy. The CDR3 sequence is CASSQRTGAYEQYF. CDR3 in DNA: TGCGCCAGCAGCCAAAGGACAGGGGCCTACGAGCAGTACTTC.